This record looks at one TCR beta chain sequence and its context. Its matching antigen is unknown. The sample originates from a study of T cell responses to AZD1222 COVID-19 vaccine. Broader study findings: The study reported that nearly half of spike-specific TCRs target unmutated variant regions. Baseline seropositivity characterized only a handful of AZD1222 recipients.

Assay used: immunoSEQ multiplex PCR; TCRdb lists only in-frame clones, some missing. This table has about 110,000 clones, approximately 90% appearing once. Germline V gene data show CDR1 as SGHTA and CDR2 as FQGNSA. V lost 3 bases, J lost 7 bases, and 12 bases lay in between. There are 14 residues in the CDR3. The receptor comes from an adult in good health. The sequences come from peripheral blood, collected on day 0 of MenACWY control vaccination. The V and J genes are TRBV7-2 and TRBJ1-4; no clear D. In nucleotides, the CDR3 is TGTGCCAGCAGCTTTAAACACCCCAGTGAAAAACTGTTTTTT. Residues: CASSFKHPSEKLFF.